The rows below give T cell receptor beta chains drawn from one sample of a study of T cell repertoires in cytomegalovirus infection. TCRdb reprocessed the reads with MiXCR, giving one entry per CDR3 protein. The sample has about 830,000 distinct CDR3 sequences; about 30% are singletons. These receptors lack a known antigen. The specimen was cultured CD8+ T cells from PBMCs, collected from culture after CMV antigen stimulation. These receptor sequences come from a human donor in good health (CMV status not recorded). Some clones in this sample may be carry-over from other donors' samples. The conserved cysteine and the conserved F or W are not part of the CDR3 here. The D gene is left open where the match is weak.

D gene: -
V gene: TRBV4-1
CDR3 protein: ASSPKEGGRTDTQY

D gene: TRBD1
V gene: TRBV6-2/TRBV6-3
CDR3 protein: ASSYPRTGRNEKLF

D gene: -
V gene: TRBV29-1
CDR3 protein: SVPWGSGELF

D gene: -
V gene: TRBV7-8
CDR3 protein: ASSLALIDRFTGELF

D gene: TRBD1
V gene: TRBV7-9
CDR3 protein: ASRAPPTGGEAF

D gene: -
V gene: TRBV10-3
CDR3 protein: AISESIEAF

D gene: -
V gene: TRBV19
CDR3 protein: ASSTGRGVEQF

D gene: -
V gene: TRBV3-1
CDR3 protein: ASSPPEGGPTGELF

D gene: -
V gene: TRBV10-2
CDR3 protein: ASSEVPIGGDGYT

D gene: TRBD2
V gene: TRBV7-9
CDR3 protein: ASSLPSGGYRSNVLT

D gene: -
V gene: TRBV7-8
CDR3 protein: ASSRYPDKRAGELF

D gene: TRBD1
V gene: TRBV6-1
CDR3 protein: ASTKRPDRGLNGYT

D gene: -
V gene: TRBV7-9
CDR3 protein: ASSLPRVDNEKLF

D gene: -
V gene: TRBV19
CDR3 protein: ASSFTVESYEQY

D gene: -
V gene: TRBV9
CDR3 protein: ASSGSAPDGPYGYT

D gene: TRBD1
V gene: TRBV12-3/TRBV12-4
CDR3 protein: ASSSDGDRGMGETQY

D gene: -
V gene: TRBV10-3
CDR3 protein: AISEGASTGELF

D gene: -
V gene: TRBV10-3
CDR3 protein: AISDRDEAF

D gene: -
V gene: TRBV19
CDR3 protein: ASSLHNTEAF

D gene: TRBD2
V gene: TRBV7-6
CDR3 protein: ASSHRGSGVVETQY

D gene: -
V gene: TRBV7-8
CDR3 protein: ASSFGRTSNQPQH

D gene: -
V gene: TRBV19
CDR3 protein: ASSFRGGVTEAF

D gene: -
V gene: TRBV12-3/TRBV12-4
CDR3 protein: ASSGDGPYYGYT

D gene: -
V gene: TRBV7-8
CDR3 protein: ASSLAGRSYNEQF

D gene: TRBD1
V gene: TRBV7-9
CDR3 protein: ASSRDRVGETQY

D gene: TRBD2
V gene: TRBV19
CDR3 protein: ASSRTSGGNHEQY

D gene: TRBD2
V gene: TRBV12-3/TRBV12-4
CDR3 protein: ASSFTSGGAGEQF

D gene: TRBD1
V gene: TRBV27
CDR3 protein: ASSLATGPGAPNQPQH

D gene: TRBD1
V gene: TRBV6-6
CDR3 protein: ASSLLRQGAQETQY

D gene: -
V gene: TRBV27
CDR3 protein: ASSLSRGAWVYEQY

D gene: TRBD1
V gene: TRBV7-6
CDR3 protein: ASSFQTLRGQGFTGELF

D gene: -
V gene: TRBV14
CDR3 protein: ASSQGRYNEQI

D gene: TRBD1
V gene: TRBV11-3
CDR3 protein: ASSTWTGAQETQY

D gene: TRBD1
V gene: TRBV7-6
CDR3 protein: ASSATQGPDTGELF

D gene: -
V gene: TRBV19
CDR3 protein: ASTDLIGGGTVNTEAF

D gene: TRBD1
V gene: TRBV7-9
CDR3 protein: ASSRTGSSNQPQH

D gene: -
V gene: TRBV6-2/TRBV6-3
CDR3 protein: ASSHGFQGTGRPQH

D gene: -
V gene: TRBV27
CDR3 protein: ASRVGAHGNTIY

D gene: TRBD2
V gene: TRBV10-2
CDR3 protein: ASRQRGGRADTQY

D gene: -
V gene: TRBV7-6
CDR3 protein: ASSLPGGWSSYNEQF

D gene: -
V gene: TRBV7-2
CDR3 protein: ASSFSQGTGNEQF

D gene: -
V gene: TRBV6-6
CDR3 protein: ASRDSWKDTGELF

D gene: TRBD1
V gene: TRBV18
CDR3 protein: ASSPPDRVREQF

D gene: -
V gene: TRBV7-6
CDR3 protein: ASSTGPSTDTQY

D gene: TRBD2
V gene: TRBV13
CDR3 protein: ASSLGTSGVDEQF

D gene: -
V gene: TRBV12-3/TRBV12-4
CDR3 protein: ASSPPGHGQPQH

D gene: -
V gene: TRBV10-3
CDR3 protein: AISESTGNTGELF

D gene: -
V gene: TRBV29-1
CDR3 protein: SVEVWGAEKLF

D gene: -
V gene: TRBV27
CDR3 protein: AGSWGINQPQH

D gene: -
V gene: TRBV7-6
CDR3 protein: ASSLALYGQF

D gene: -
V gene: TRBV6-2/TRBV6-3
CDR3 protein: ASSSDWNTDTQY

D gene: -
V gene: TRBV7-6
CDR3 protein: ASSHGGSPYNEQF

D gene: TRBD1
V gene: TRBV27
CDR3 protein: ASSLPGQGYT

D gene: -
V gene: TRBV5-5
CDR3 protein: ASSLTEYTEAF

D gene: TRBD2
V gene: TRBV29-1
CDR3 protein: SVEGVSGGYNEQF

D gene: -
V gene: TRBV7-2
CDR3 protein: ASSLEGWDEQF

D gene: -
V gene: TRBV6-1
CDR3 protein: ASSPLSSPLDEQF

D gene: -
V gene: TRBV7-6
CDR3 protein: ASSPSGGTFPNYGYT

D gene: -
V gene: TRBV14
CDR3 protein: ASSPRPSAGNTEAF

D gene: TRBD2
V gene: TRBV5-1
CDR3 protein: ASSLRPSGGAESSYNEQF